This T cell receptor beta chain comes out of a study of OX40 agonist ivuxolimab in advanced cancers. The overall study: Hepatocellular carcinoma, melanoma, renal cell or head and neck cancer occurred in dose-escalation patients. Points from the study as a whole: Both CD4+ and CD8+ T cell populations in blood had undergone clonal expansion by week 6 at 0.1 to 3.0 mg/kg.

CDR3 length: 15 amino acids. The V end was cut by 11 bases, the J end by 1 base, with 20 bases between. Germline-derived CDR1 and CDR2 are SNHLY and FYNNEI. Of note for this clone: What it binds is unknown.

Collection of blood occurred at baseline, at cycle 4 day 1, and at cycle 7 day 1. Sequencing was performed with immunoSEQ multiplex PCR; in TCRdb, only in-frame clones are kept and a portion is missing. The sample lists approximately 50,000 clones, 85% seen once, with over 2.5% in the top ten. Sample: CD4+ or CD8+ T cells sorted from blood, taken in a trial of the OX40 agonist ivuxolimab. The chain employs TRBV2 and TRBJ1-1; D may be TRBD1 (5 bases). The receptor was isolated from an adult with an advanced solid tumor such as melanoma, head and neck, liver or kidney cancer. CDR3 sequence: CAALGGRDPNTEAFF. The CDR3 DNA reads as TGTGCCGCCCTGGGGGGACGGGACCCGAACACTGAAGCTTTCTTT.